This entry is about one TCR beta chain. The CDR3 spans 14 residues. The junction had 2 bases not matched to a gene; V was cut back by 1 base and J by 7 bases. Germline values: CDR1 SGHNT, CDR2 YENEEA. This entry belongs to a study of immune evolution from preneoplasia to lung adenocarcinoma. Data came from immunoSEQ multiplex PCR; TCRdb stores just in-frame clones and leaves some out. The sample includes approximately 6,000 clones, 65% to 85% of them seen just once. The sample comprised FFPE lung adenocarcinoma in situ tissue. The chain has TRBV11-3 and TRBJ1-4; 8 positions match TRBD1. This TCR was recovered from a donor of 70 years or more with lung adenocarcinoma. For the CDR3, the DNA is TGTGCCAGCAGCTTAGGACAGGGGTCTGAAAAACTGTTTTTT. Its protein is CASSLGQGSEKLFF.